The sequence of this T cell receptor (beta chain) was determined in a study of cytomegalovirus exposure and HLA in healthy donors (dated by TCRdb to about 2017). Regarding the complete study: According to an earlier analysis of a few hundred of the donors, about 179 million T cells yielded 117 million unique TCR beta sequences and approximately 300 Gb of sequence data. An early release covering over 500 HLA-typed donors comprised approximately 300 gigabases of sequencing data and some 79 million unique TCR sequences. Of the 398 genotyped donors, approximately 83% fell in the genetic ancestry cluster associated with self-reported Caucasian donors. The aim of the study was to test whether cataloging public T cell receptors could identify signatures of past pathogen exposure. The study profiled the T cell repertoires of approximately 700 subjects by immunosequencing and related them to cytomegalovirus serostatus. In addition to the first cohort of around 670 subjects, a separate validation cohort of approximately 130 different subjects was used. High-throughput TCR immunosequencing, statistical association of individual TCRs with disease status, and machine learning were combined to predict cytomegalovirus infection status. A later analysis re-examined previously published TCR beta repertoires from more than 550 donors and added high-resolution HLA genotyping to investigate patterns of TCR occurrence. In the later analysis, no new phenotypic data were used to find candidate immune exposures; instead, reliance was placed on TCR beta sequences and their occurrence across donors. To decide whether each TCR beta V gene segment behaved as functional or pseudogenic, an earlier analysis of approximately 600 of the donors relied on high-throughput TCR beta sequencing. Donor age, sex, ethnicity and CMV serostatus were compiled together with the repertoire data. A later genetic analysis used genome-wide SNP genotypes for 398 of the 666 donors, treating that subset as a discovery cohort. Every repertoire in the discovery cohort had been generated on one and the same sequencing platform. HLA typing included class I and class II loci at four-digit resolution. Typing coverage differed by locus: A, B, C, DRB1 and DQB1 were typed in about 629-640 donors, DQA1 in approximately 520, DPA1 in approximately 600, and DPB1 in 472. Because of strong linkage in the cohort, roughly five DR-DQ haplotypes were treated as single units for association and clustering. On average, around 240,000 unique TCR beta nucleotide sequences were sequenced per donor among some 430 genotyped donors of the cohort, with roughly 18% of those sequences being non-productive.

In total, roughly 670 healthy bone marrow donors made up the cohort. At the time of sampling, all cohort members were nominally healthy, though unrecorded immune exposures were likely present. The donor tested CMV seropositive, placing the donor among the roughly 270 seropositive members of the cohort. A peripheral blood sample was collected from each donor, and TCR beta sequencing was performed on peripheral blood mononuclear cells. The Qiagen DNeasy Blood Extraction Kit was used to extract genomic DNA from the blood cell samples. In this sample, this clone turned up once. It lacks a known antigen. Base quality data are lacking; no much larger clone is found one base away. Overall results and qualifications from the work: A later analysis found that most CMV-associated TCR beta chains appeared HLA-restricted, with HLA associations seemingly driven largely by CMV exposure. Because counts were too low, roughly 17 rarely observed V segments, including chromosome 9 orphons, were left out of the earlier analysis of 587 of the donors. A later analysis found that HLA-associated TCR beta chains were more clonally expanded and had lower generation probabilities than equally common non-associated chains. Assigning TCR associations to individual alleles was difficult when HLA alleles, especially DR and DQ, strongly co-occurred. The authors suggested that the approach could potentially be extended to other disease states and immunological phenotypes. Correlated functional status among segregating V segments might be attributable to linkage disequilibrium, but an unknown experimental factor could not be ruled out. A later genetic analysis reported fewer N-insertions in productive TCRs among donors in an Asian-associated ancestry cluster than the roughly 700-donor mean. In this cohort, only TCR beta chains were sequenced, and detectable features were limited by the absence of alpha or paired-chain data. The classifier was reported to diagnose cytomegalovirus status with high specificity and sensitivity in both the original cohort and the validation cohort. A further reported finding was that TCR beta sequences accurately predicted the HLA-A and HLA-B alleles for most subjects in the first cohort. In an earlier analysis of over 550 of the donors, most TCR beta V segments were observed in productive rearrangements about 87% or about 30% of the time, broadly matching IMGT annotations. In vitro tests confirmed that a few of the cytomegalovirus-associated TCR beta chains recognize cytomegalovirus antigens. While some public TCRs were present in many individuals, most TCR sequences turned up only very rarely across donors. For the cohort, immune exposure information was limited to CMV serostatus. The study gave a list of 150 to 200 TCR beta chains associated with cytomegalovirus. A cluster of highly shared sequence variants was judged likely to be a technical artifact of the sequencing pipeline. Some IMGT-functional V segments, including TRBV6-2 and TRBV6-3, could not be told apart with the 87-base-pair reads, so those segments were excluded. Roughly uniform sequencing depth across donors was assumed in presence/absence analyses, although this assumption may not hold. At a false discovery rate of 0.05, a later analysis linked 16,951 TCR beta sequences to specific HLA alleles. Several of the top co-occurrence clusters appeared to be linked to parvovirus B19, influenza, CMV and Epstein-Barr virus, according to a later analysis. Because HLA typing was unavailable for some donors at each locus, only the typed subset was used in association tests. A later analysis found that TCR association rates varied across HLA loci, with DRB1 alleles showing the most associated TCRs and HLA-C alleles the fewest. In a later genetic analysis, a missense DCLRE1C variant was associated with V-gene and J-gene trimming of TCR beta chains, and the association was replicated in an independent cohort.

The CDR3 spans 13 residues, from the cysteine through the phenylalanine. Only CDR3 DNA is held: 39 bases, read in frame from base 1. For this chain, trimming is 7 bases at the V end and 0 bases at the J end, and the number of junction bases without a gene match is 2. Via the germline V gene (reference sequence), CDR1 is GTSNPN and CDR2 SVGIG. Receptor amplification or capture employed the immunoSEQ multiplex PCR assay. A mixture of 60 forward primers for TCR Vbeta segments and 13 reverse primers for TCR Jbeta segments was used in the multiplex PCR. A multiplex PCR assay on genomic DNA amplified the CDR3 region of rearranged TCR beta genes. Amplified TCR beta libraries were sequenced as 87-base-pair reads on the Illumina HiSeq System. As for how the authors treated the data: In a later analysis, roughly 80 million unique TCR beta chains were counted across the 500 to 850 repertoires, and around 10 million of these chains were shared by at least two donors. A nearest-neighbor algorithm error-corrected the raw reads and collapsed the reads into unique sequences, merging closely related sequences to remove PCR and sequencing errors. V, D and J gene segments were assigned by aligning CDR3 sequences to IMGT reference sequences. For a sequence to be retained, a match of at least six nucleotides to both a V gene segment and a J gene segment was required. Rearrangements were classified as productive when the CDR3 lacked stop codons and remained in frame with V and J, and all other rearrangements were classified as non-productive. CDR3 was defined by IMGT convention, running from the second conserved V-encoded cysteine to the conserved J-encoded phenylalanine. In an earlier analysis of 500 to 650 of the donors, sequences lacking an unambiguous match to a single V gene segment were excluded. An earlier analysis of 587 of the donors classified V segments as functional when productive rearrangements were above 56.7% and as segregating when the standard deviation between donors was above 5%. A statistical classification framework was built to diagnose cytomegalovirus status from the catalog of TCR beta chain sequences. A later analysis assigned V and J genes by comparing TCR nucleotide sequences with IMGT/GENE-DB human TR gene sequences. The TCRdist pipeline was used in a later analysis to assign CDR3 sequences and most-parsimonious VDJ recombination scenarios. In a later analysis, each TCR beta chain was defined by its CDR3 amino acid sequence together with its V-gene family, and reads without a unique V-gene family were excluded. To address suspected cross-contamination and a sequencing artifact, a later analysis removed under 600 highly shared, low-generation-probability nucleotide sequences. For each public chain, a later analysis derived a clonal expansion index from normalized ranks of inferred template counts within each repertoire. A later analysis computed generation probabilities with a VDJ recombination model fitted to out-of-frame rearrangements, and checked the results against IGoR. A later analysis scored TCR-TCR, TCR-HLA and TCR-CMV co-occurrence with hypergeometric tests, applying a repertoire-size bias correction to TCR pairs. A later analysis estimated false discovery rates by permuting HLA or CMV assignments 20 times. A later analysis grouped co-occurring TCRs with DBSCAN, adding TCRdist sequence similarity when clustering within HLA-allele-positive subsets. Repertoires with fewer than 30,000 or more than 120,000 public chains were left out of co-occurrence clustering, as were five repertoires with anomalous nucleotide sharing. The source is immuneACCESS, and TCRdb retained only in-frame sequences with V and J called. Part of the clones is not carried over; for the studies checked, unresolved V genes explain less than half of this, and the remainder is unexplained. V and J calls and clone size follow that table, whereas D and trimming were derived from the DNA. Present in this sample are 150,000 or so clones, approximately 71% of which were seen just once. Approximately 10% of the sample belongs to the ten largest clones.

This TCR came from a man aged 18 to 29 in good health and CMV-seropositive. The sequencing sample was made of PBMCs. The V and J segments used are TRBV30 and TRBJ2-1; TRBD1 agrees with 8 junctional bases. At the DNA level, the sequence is TGTGCCTCTACAGGGGGCTCCTACAATGAGCAGTTCTTC. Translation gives CASTGGSYNEQFF.